Here is one TCR beta chain with its context. The target antigen is unknown. This sample is part of a study of T cell responses to AZD1222 COVID-19 vaccine. Overall study results and limits: Nearly half of unique spike-specific TCRs reportedly avoided B.1.351 and B.1.1.7 mutated regions.

Profiling relied on immunoSEQ multiplex PCR, and the TCRdb table lists in-frame clones only, not all of them. The profile shows over 60,000 clones, around 86% of them singletons. CDR1 is GTSNPN and CDR2 is SVGIG in the germline V gene (reference sequence). CDR3 size: 13 residues. Trimming pared 2 bases from V and 6 bases from J, leaving 10 bases between. Specimen: peripheral blood, collected on day 0 of AZD1222 vaccination. The TCR sequence derives from an adult in good health. The J gene is TRBJ1-4, the V gene TRBV30; D gene uncertain. The CDR3 DNA sequence: TGTGCCTGGAGTCCAGTGATCCATGAAAAACTGTTTTTT. Translating gives CAWSPVIHEKLFF.